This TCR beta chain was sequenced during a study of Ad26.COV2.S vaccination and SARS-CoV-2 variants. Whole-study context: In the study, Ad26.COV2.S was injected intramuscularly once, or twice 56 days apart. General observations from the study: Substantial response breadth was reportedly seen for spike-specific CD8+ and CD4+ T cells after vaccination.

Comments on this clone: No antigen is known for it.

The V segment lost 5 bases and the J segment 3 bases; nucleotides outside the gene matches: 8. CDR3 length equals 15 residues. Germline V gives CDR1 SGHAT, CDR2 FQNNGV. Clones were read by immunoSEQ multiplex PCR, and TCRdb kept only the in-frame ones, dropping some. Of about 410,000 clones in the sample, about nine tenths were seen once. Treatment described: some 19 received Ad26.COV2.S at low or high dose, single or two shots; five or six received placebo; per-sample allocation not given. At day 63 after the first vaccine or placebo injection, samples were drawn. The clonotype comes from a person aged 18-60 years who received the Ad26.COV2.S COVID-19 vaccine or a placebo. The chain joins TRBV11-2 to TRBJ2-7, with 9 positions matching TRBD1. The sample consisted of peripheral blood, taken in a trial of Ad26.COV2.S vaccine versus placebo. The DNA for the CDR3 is TGTGCCAGCAGCCTAACGGGACAGGGAATCTACGAGCAGTACTTC. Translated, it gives CASSLTGQGIYEQYF. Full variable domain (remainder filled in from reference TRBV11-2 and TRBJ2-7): EAGVAQSPRYKIIEKRQSVAFWCNPISGHATLYWYQQILGQGPKLLIQFQNNGVVDDSQLPKDRFSAERLKGVDSTLKIQPAKLEDSAVYLCASSLTGQGIYEQYFGPGTRLTVT.